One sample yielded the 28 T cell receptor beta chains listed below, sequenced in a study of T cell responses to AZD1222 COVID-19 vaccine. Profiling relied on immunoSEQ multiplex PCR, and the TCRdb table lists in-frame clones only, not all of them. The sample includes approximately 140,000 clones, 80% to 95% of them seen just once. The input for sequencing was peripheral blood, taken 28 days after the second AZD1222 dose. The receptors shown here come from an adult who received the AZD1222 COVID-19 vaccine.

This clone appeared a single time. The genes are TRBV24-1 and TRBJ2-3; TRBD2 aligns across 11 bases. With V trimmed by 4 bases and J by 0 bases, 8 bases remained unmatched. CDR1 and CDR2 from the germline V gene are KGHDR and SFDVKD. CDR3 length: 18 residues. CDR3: CATSENPPSGGSTDTQYF. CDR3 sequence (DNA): TGTGCCACCAGTGAGAACCCCCCTAGCGGGGGGAGCACAGATACGCAGTATTTT.

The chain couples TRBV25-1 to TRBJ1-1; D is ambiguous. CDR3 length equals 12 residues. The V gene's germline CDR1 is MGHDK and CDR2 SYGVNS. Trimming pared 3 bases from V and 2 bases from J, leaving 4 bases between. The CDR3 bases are TGTGCCAGCAGTGATAGAAACACTGAAGCTTTCTTT. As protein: CASSDRNTEAFF.

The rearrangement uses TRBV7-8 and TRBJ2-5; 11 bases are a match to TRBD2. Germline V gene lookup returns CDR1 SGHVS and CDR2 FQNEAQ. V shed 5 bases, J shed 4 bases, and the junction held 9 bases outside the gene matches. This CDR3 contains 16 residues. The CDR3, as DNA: TGTGCCAGCAGCAATGGACTACTAGCGGGAGTAGAGACCCAGTACTTC. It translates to CASSNGLLAGVETQYF. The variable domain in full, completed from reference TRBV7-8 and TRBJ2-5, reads GAGVSQSPRYKVAKRGQDVALRCDPISGHVSLFWYQQALGQGPEFLTYFQNEAQLDKSGLPSDRFFAERPEGSVSTLKIQRTQQEDSAVYLCASSNGLLAGVETQYFGPGTRLLVL.

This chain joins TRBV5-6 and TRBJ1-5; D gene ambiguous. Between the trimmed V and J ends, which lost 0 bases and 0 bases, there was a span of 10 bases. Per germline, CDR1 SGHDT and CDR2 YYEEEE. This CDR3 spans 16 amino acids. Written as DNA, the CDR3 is TGTGCCAGCAGCTTGGGTTCCGCGTATAGCAATCAGCCCCAGCATTTT. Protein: CASSLGSAYSNQPQHF.

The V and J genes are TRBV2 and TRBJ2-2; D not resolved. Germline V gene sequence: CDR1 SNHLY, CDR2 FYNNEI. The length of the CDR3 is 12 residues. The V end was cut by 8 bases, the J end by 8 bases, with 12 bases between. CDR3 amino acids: CASCQSLGELFF. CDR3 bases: TGTGCCAGCTGCCAGTCGTTGGGGGAGCTGTTTTTT.

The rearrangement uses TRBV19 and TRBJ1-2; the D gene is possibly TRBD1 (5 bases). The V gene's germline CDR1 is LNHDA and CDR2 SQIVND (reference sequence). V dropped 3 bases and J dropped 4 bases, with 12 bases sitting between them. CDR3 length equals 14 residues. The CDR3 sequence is CASSIGGDPYGYTF. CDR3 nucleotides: TGTGCCAGTAGTATTGGTGGGGACCCCTATGGCTACACCTTC.

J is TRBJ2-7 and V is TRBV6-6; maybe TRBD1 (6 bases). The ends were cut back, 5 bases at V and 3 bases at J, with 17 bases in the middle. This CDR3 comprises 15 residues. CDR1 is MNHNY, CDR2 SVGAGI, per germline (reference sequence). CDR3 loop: CASSPTPPGVYEQYF. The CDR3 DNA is TGTGCCAGCAGTCCTACCCCGCCAGGGGTCTACGAGCAGTACTTC.

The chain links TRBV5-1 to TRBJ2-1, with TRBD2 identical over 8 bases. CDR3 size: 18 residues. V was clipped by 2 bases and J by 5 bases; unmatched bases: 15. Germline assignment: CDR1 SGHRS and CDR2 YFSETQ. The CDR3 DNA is TGCGCCAGCAGCTTTCTGCCTCTAGCGGGCCCCGCCGACAATGAGCAGTTCTTC. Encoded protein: CASSFLPLAGPADNEQFF. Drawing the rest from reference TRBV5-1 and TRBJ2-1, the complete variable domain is KAGVTQTPRYLIKTRGQQVTLSCSPISGHRSVSWYQQTPGQGLQFLFEYFSETQRNKGNFPGRFSGRQFSNSRSEMNVSTLELGDSALYLCASSFLPLAGPADNEQFFGPGTRLTVL.

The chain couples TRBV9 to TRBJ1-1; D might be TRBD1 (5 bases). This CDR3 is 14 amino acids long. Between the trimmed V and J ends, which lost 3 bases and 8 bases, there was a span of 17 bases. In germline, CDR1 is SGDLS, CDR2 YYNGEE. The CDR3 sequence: CASSAAGTEGEAFF. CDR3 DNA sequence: TGTGCCAGCAGCGCCGCCGGGACCGAGGGGGAAGCTTTCTTT.

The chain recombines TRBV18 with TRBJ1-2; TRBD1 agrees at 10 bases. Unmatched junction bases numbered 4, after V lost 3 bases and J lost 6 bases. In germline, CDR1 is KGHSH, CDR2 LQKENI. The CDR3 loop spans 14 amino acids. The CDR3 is CASSPKTGGDGYTF. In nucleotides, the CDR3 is TGTGCCAGCTCACCGAAGACAGGGGGCGATGGCTACACCTTC. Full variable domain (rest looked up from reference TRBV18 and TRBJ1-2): NAGVMQNPRHLVRRRGQEARLRCSPMKGHSHVYWYRQLPEEGLKFMVYLQKENIIDESGMPKERFSAEFPKEGPSILRIQQVVRGDSAAYFCASSPKTGGDGYTFGSGTRLTVV.

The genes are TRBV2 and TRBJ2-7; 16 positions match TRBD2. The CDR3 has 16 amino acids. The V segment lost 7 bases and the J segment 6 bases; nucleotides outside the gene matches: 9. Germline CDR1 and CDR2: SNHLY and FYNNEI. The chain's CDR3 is CASNSGLAGGPGEQYF. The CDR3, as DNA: TGTGCCAGCAACTCGGGACTAGCGGGAGGGCCGGGCGAGCAGTACTTC.

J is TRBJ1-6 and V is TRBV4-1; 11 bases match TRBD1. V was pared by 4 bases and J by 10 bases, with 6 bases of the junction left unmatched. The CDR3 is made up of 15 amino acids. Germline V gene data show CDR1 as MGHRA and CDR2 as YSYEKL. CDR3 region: CASSPWTGGGSPLHF. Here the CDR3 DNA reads TGCGCCAGCAGCCCGTGGACAGGGGGCGGGTCACCCCTCCACTTT.

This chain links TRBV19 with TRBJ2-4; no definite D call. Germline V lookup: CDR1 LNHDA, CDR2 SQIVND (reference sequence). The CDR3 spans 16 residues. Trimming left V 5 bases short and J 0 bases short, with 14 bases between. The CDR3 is CASSVIDRLAKNIQYF. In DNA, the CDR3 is TGTGCCAGTAGTGTGATCGACCGGTTAGCCAAAAACATTCAGTACTTC.

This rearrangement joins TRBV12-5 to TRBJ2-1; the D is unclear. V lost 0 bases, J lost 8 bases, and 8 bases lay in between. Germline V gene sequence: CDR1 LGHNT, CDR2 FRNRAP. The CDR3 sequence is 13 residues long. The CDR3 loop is CASGLVLRDEQFF. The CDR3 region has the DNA TGTGCTAGTGGTTTGGTCCTGCGCGATGAGCAGTTCTTC.

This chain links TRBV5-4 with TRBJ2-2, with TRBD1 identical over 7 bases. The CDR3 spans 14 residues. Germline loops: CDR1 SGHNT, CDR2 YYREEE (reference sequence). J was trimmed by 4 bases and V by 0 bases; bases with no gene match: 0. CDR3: CASSLGQGTGELFF. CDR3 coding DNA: TGTGCCAGCAGCTTGGGACAGGGCACCGGGGAGCTGTTTTTT.

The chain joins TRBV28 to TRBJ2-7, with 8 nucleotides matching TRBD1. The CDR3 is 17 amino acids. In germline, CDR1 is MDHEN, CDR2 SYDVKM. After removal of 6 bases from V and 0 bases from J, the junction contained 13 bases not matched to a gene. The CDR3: CASRTWTGPKSSYEQYF. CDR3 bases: TGTGCCAGCAGGACCTGGACAGGGCCAAAAAGCTCCTACGAGCAGTACTTC.

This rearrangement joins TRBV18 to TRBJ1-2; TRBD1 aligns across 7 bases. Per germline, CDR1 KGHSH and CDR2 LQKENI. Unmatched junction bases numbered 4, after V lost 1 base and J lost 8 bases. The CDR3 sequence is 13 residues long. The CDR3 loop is CASSPRDRGGYTF. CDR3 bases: TGTGCCAGCTCACCACGGGACAGAGGAGGCTACACCTTC.

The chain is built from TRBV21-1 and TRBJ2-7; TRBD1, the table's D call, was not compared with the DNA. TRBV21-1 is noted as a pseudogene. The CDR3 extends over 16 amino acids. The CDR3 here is CASSKEVGHLHYEQYF. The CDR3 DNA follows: TGTGCCAGCAGCAAAGAAGTTGGACATCTCCATTACGAGCAGTACTTC.

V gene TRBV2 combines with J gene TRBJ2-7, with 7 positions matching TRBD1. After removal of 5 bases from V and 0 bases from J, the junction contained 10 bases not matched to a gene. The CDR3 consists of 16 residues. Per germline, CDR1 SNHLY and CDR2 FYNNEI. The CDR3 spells CASSSTNRGLSYEQYF. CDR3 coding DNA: TGTGCCAGCAGTTCAACTAACAGGGGCCTCTCCTACGAGCAGTACTTC.

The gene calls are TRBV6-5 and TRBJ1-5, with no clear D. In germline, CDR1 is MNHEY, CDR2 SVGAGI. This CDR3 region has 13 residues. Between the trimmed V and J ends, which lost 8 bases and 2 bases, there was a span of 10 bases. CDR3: CASGQRGNQPQHF. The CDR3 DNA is TGTGCCAGCGGTCAGAGGGGCAATCAGCCCCAGCATTTT.

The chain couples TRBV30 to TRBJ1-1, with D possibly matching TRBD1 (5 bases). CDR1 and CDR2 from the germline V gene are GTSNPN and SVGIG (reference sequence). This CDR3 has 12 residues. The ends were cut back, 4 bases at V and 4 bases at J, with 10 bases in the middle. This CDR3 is CAWTGPGTEAFF. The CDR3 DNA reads TGTGCCTGGACGGGGCCGGGCACTGAAGCTTTCTTT.

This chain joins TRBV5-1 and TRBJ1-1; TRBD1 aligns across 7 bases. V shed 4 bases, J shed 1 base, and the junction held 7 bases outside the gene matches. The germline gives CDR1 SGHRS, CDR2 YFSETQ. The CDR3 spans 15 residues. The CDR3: CASSPVTGKNTEAFF. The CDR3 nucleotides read TGCGCCAGCAGCCCTGTGACAGGGAAGAACACTGAAGCTTTCTTT.

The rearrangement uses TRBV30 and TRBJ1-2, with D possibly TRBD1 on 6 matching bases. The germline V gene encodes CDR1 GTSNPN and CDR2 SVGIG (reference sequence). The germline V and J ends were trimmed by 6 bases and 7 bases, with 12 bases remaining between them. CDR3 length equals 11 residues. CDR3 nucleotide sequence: TGTGCCTGTCCGACAGGCGGTGGCTACACCTTC. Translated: CACPTGGGYTF.

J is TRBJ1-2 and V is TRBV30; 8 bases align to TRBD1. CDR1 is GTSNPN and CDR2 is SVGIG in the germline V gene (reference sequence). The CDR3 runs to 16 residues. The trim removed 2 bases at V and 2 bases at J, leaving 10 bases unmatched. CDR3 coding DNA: TGTGCCTGGAGTTATATAAGGACAGGGAGAAACTATGGCTACACCTTC. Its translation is CAWSYIRTGRNYGYTF.

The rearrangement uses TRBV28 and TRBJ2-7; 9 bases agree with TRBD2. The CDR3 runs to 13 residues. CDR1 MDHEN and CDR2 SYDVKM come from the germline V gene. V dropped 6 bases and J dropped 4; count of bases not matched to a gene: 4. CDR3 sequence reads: CASSFSGSYEQYF. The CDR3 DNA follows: TGTGCCAGCAGCTTTAGCGGGAGTTACGAGCAGTACTTC. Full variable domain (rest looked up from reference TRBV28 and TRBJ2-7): DVKVTQSSRYLVKRTGEKVFLECVQDMDHENMFWYRQDPGLGLRLIYFSYDVKMKEKGDIPEGYSVSREKKERFSLILESASTNQTSMYLCASSFSGSYEQYFGPGTRLTVT.

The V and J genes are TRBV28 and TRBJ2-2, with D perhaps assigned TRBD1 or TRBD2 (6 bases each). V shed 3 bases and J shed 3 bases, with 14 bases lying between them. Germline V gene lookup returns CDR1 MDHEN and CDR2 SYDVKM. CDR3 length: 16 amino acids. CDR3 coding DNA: TGTGCCAGCAGTTTTCGGGGGTACAGGGACACCGGGGAGCTGTTTTTT. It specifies CASSFRGYRDTGELFF.

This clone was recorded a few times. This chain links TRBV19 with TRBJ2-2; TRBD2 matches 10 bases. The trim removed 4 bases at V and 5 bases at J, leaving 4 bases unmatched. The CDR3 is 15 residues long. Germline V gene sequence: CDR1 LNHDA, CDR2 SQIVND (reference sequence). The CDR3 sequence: CASSRATSGTGELFF. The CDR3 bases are TGTGCCAGTAGTAGAGCGACTAGCGGGACCGGGGAGCTGTTTTTT.

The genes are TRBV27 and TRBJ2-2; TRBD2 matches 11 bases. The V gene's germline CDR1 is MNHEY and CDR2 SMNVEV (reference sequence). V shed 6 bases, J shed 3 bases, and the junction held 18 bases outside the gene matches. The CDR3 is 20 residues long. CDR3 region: CASSSLGHFSGRVYTGELFF. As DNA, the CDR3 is TGTGCCAGCAGCTCTTTGGGGCACTTTAGCGGGAGGGTATACACCGGGGAGCTGTTTTTT.